This TCR beta chain was found in a study of T-cell memory formation after mild COVID-19. Turning to the study itself: Among the donors, TCR clusters were largely specific to each donor.

Concerning this clonotype: The antigen is undetermined.

Study-wide results and caveats: Contracting clones, day 15 to 85, had balanced CD4/CD8, and later expanders favored CD4+.

V shed 5 bases and J shed 3 bases, with 16 bases lying between them. There are 15 residues in the CDR3. CDR1 and CDR2 (germline): LNHDA, SQIVND (reference sequence). TCRdb ran MiXCR on the 5' RACE reads and lists one entry per CDR3 protein. The sample records 350,000 to 550,000 distinct CDR3 sequences, 18% being singletons. This chain joins TRBV19 and TRBJ2-5, with D unclear. Sequencing was performed on PBMCs or a T cell subset sorted from them (not recorded which). This TCR was sampled from a man aged 18-30 years who had mild COVID-19 (a few samples of this study predate the infection). Cell type and time point are not known. The CDR3 nucleotides are TGTGCCAGTAGTGGAATCGCCTCCCGGGAAGAGACCCAGTACTTC. It translates to CASSGIASREETQYF.